These 6 T cell receptor beta chains were all obtained from the same sample, sequenced in a study of T cell responses to AZD1222 COVID-19 vaccine. Repertoires were generated with immunoSEQ multiplex PCR, while TCRdb's copy carries only in-frame clones and drops some. The profile covers 150,000 to 200,000 clones, with approximately 92% appearing a single time and approximately 2.2% taken by the ten largest. Specimen: peripheral blood, collected on day 0 of AZD1222 vaccination. These receptors were collected from an adult in good health.

The rearrangement uses TRBV3-1 (or the pseudogene TRBV3-2) and TRBJ2-3; 15 bases align to TRBD2. V was pared by 0 bases and J by 2 bases, with 12 bases of the junction left unmatched. Germline V gives CDR1 LGHDT, CDR2 YNNKEL (reference sequence). The CDR3 extends over 21 amino acids. CDR3 protein: CASSQDWTSGRVLDFTDTQYF. The CDR3 nucleotides read TGTGCCAGCAGCCAAGATTGGACTAGCGGGAGGGTTTTGGACTTCACAGATACGCAGTATTTT.

This chain joins TRBV19 and TRBJ1-4; tentatively, D is TRBD1 (6 bases). The CDR3 contains 15 residues. Trimming took off 3 bases at V and 4 bases at J, with 12 bases between the two ends. Germline CDR1 and CDR2: LNHDA and SQIVND (reference sequence). The DNA of the CDR3 is TGTGCCAGTAGTATGGACAGCGCTTATAATGAAAAACTGTTTTTT. Residues: CASSMDSAYNEKLFF.

The chain recombines TRBV29-1 with TRBJ2-7, with TRBD2 identical over 14 bases. CDR1 is SQVTM, CDR2 ANQGSEA, per germline. V lost 0 bases and J lost 9; bases outside the gene matches: 1. This CDR3 is 13 amino acids long. CDR3: CSVEETSGRVQYF. The DNA for the CDR3 is TGCAGCGTTGAAGAGACTAGCGGGAGGGTGCAGTACTTC.

The rearrangement links TRBV6-5 to TRBJ2-1, with 9 bases fitting TRBD1. The V segment lost 8 bases and the J segment 8 bases; nucleotides outside the gene matches: 10. The CDR3 contains 14 residues. Germline CDR1 MNHEY, CDR2 SVGAGI. The DNA of the CDR3 is TGTGCCAGCGAGTCGGGACAGGGTTGGGATGAGCAGTTCTTC. Translated, it gives CASESGQGWDEQFF.

This sequence joins TRBV11-2 and TRBJ2-1, with TRBD2 as a possible D gene (6 bases). V gave up 0 bases and J gave up 8 bases, with 11 bases separating them. Germline values: CDR1 SGHAT, CDR2 FQNNGV. The CDR3 consists of 14 residues. CDR3 region: CASSLETGRYEQFF. The DNA for the CDR3 is TGTGCCAGCAGCTTAGAGACGGGGAGGTATGAGCAGTTCTTC.

Points on this clone: Compared with germline, one end of the junction differs, possibly owing to a read error. The chain couples TRBV6-6 to TRBJ1-6, with D unclear. Per germline, CDR1 MNHNY and CDR2 SVGAGI (reference sequence). The CDR3 contains 13 residues. The CDR3 sequence is CTSSRTAGSPLHF. The CDR3 bases are TGTACCAGCAGTAGGACGGCGGGATCACCCCTCCACTTT.